Below are 30 T cell receptor beta chains sequenced from a single sample in a study of blood T cell repertoires in COVID-19. The table came from immunoSEQ multiplex PCR; TCRdb's copy has only in-frame clones and leaves some out. Of more than 100,000 clones in the sample, roughly 88% were seen once. The sequenced material came from peripheral blood. The source of these receptors is a woman between 50 and 59 years old with active or convalescent COVID-19.

This chain connects TRBV29-1 to TRBJ2-1; the match to TRBD2 covers 8 bases. Germline V gene sequence: CDR1 SQVTM, CDR2 ANQGSEA. V lost 6 bases to trimming and J lost 4 bases; unmatched junction nucleotides: 5. CDR3 size: 13 residues. The CDR3 coding sequence is TGCAGCGTCGTACTAGCGGAATACAATGAGCAGTTCTTC. This gives the protein CSVVLAEYNEQFF.

J is TRBJ1-2 and V is TRBV5-8; perhaps TRBD1 as D (5 bases). V was trimmed by 6 bases and J by 9 bases, leaving 24 bases between them. Germline V gene lookup returns CDR1 SGHTS and CDR2 YDEGEE. The CDR3 is 15 amino acids. The CDR3 region is CASNPPGQVVHRYTF. The CDR3 nucleotides read TGTGCCAGCAACCCACCAGGGCAAGTCGTGCATCGCTACACCTTC.

This clone has just a few counts. V gene TRBV6-5 combines with J gene TRBJ1-5, with a tentative D call TRBD1 (6 bases). V was cut by 6 bases and J by 2 bases, with 11 bases left in between. Germline V gives CDR1 MNHEY, CDR2 SVGAGI. The CDR3 extends over 14 amino acids. The CDR3 sequence is CASSPGHRNQPQHF. Written as DNA, the CDR3 is TGTGCCAGCAGCCCGGGACACCGCAATCAGCCCCAGCATTTT.

This chain links TRBV4-2 with TRBJ2-3, with 10 nucleotides matching TRBD2. The CDR3 extends over 18 amino acids. Germline V lookup: CDR1 LGHNA, CDR2 YNFKEQ. The V segment lost 5 bases and the J segment 1 base; nucleotides outside the gene matches: 12. CDR3 loop: CASSEWTSGVLGTDTQYF. Written as DNA, the CDR3 is TGTGCCAGCAGCGAATGGACTAGCGGAGTCCTGGGCACAGATACGCAGTATTTT.

The chain carries TRBV25-1 and TRBJ1-2; the match to TRBD1 covers 9 bases. CDR1 MGHDK and CDR2 SYGVNS come from the germline V gene. There are 17 residues in the CDR3. V dropped 4 bases and J dropped 1; count of bases not matched to a gene: 10. Here the CDR3 reads CASSGPGQGGNNYGYTF. CDR3 bases: TGTGCCAGCAGTGGTCCGGGACAGGGCGGAAATAACTATGGCTACACCTTC.

The chain is built from TRBV19 and TRBJ1-4; TRBD1 aligns across 7 bases. The junction had 1 base not matched to a gene; V was cut back by 6 bases and J by 6 bases. Germline CDR1 LNHDA, CDR2 SQIVND (reference sequence). This CDR3 comprises 12 residues. CDR3 region: CASSRGYEKLFF. For the CDR3, the DNA is TGTGCCAGTAGCAGGGGGTATGAAAAACTGTTTTTT.

The chain uses TRBV5-4 and TRBJ2-6, with 10 positions matching TRBD1. Trimming took 3 bases from V and 4 from J; bases not matched to a gene: 7. The CDR3 contains 17 residues. Germline-derived CDR1 and CDR2 are SGHNT and YYREEE (reference sequence). CDR3 sequence: CASSSGTGVGGANVLTF. The CDR3 DNA sequence: TGTGCCAGCAGCTCCGGGACAGGGGTCGGGGGGGCCAACGTCCTGACTTTC.

A few counts support this clone. The chain combines TRBV2 with TRBJ2-3; 13 bases are a match to TRBD2. V lost 4 bases and J lost 5; bases outside the gene matches: 0. The germline gives CDR1 SNHLY, CDR2 FYNNEI. The CDR3 spans 14 residues. The CDR3 sequence: CASSGLAGGDTQYF. The CDR3 DNA sequence: TGTGCCAGCAGTGGACTAGCGGGAGGAGATACGCAGTATTTT.

The V call is TRBV4-2, the J call TRBJ2-3; TRBD2 aligns across 10 bases. Looked up from germline, CDR1 is LGHNA and CDR2 is YNFKEQ. V was clipped by 0 bases and J by 6 bases; unmatched bases: 6. This CDR3 has 16 amino acids. The CDR3 region is CASSQDWSSGSDTQYF. The DNA for the CDR3 is TGTGCCAGCAGCCAAGATTGGTCTAGCGGGAGTGATACGCAGTATTTT.

This clone has just one count. The chain is built from TRBV20-1 and TRBJ1-1, with 7 nucleotides matching TRBD1. The CDR3 length is 11 residues. Losses at the gene ends were 2 bases for V and 9 bases for J; bases not matched to a gene: 3. CDR1 is DFQATT and CDR2 is SNEGSKA in the germline V gene (reference sequence). The CDR3 sequence is CSARPGQQAFF. CDR3 nucleotide sequence: TGCAGTGCTAGACCGGGACAGCAAGCTTTCTTT.

V and J are TRBV7-2 and TRBJ2-1; 8 nucleotides align to TRBD2. This CDR3 spans 18 amino acids. Germline CDR1 SGHTA, CDR2 FQGNSA. V was pared by 2 bases and J by 2 bases, with 11 bases of the junction left unmatched. CDR3 in amino acids: CASSLLDSGAQAYNEQFF. The CDR3, as DNA: TGTGCCAGCAGCTTACTGGATAGCGGGGCCCAAGCCTACAATGAGCAGTTCTTC.

CDR3 sequence (DNA): TGTGCCAGCAGCCAAGCCTTCCAAGAGACCCAGTACTTC. Protein product: CASSQAFQETQYF. The rearrangement joins TRBV3-1 (or the pseudogene TRBV3-2) to TRBJ2-5; D gene unclear. The CDR3 loop spans 13 amino acids. CDR1 and CDR2 (germline): LGHDT, YNNKEL (reference sequence). V gave up 1 base and J gave up 1 base, with 4 bases separating them.

This clone has only a few counts. The rearrangement links TRBV30 to TRBJ1-1; 12 nucleotides match TRBD1. The CDR3 contains 14 residues. Germline V lookup: CDR1 GTSNPN, CDR2 SVGIG (reference sequence). Unmatched junction bases numbered 6, after V lost 3 bases and J lost 7 bases. DNA for the CDR3: TGTGCCTGGAGCAGGGACAGGGGGCAGGTTGAAGCTTTCTTT. The encoded protein is CAWSRDRGQVEAFF. Full variable domain (outside the CDR3, taken from reference TRBV30 and TRBJ1-1): SQTIHQWPATLVQPVGSPLSLECTVEGTSNPNLYWYRQAAGRGLQLLFYSVGIGQISSEVPQNLSASRPQDRQFILSSKKLLLSDSGFYLCAWSRDRGQVEAFFGQGTRLTVV.

The rearrangement uses TRBV7-8 and TRBJ1-2; no definite D call. The CDR3 runs to 14 residues. Trimming left V 1 base short and J 4 bases short, with 10 bases between. Germline CDR1 SGHVS, CDR2 FQNEAQ. The DNA of the CDR3 is TGTGCCAGCAGCTTAGGGCAGTTTGGCTATGGCTACACCTTC. Translation gives CASSLGQFGYGYTF. The whole variable domain, remainder taken from reference TRBV7-8 and TRBJ1-2, is GAGVSQSPRYKVAKRGQDVALRCDPISGHVSLFWYQQALGQGPEFLTYFQNEAQLDKSGLPSDRFFAERPEGSVSTLKIQRTQQEDSAVYLCASSLGQFGYGYTFGSGTRLTVV.

V usage is TRBV30 and J usage is TRBJ2-2, with no clear D. Germline V gene sequence: CDR1 GTSNPN, CDR2 SVGIG (reference sequence). V lost 2 bases and J 7 bases, leaving 2 bases between the germline ends. This CDR3 is 10 amino acids long. The CDR3 nucleotides read TGTGCCTGGAGTCTCGGGGAGCTGTTTTTT. Translation: CAWSLGELFF.

The V gene is TRBV7-8, the J gene TRBJ2-3; 8 positions match TRBD2. The germline V gene encodes CDR1 SGHVS and CDR2 FQNEAQ. Unmatched junction bases numbered 1, after V lost 1 base and J lost 10 bases. This CDR3 comprises 12 residues. The CDR3 bases are TGTGCCAGCAGCTTAGGACTAGCGTCGCAGTATTTT. Its translation: CASSLGLASQYF.

This clone was observed once. V is TRBV6-5 and J is TRBJ2-3; 7 bases map to TRBD2. With V trimmed by 11 bases and J by 4 bases, 15 bases remained unmatched. The CDR3 is 15 residues long. Germline assignment: CDR1 MNHEY and CDR2 SVGAGI. The CDR3 region has the DNA TGTGCCGCCTGCGAGCGGGCGGGAGTGGCAGATACGCAGTATTTT. The encoded protein is CAACERAGVADTQYF.

The V gene is TRBV9, the J gene TRBJ2-1; D might be TRBD2 (6 bases). V lost 0 bases and J 7 bases, leaving 17 bases between the germline ends. Germline V gene sequence: CDR1 SGDLS, CDR2 YYNGEE. The CDR3 is 16 amino acids. CDR3 loop: CASSVAGRGGWNEQFF. The CDR3 nucleotides are TGTGCCAGCAGCGTAGCTGGGCGGGGCGGTTGGAATGAGCAGTTCTTC.

V usage is TRBV7-8 and J usage is TRBJ2-3; 14 bases are a match to TRBD2. Per germline, CDR1 SGHVS and CDR2 FQNEAQ. After removal of 8 bases from V and 5 bases from J, the junction contained 6 bases not matched to a gene. The CDR3 spans 15 residues. Written as DNA, the CDR3 is TGTGCCAGCCCCCCTGGGACTAGCGGGGGAGATACGCAGTATTTT. Residues: CASPPGTSGGDTQYF.

The J gene is TRBJ1-5, the V gene TRBV20-1, with D unclear. The CDR3 runs 10 residues. V was shortened by 6 bases and J by 7 bases, with 7 bases between the two germline ends. CDR1 is DFQATT and CDR2 is SNEGSKA in the germline V gene (reference sequence). The CDR3: CSASGQPQHF. CDR3 in DNA: TGCAGTGCCTCAGGCCAGCCCCAGCATTTT.

The V call is TRBV18, the J call TRBJ2-3; D not certain. The ends were cut back, 2 bases at V and 2 bases at J, with 2 bases in the middle. Germline assignment: CDR1 KGHSH and CDR2 LQKENI. This CDR3 spans 12 amino acids. DNA for the CDR3: TGTGCCAGCTCACCATACACAGATACGCAGTATTTT. It encodes CASSPYTDTQYF. The complete variable domain, with remaining parts taken from reference TRBV18 and TRBJ2-3, reads NAGVMQNPRHLVRRRGQEARLRCSPMKGHSHVYWYRQLPEEGLKFMVYLQKENIIDESGMPKERFSAEFPKEGPSILRIQQVVRGDSAAYFCASSPYTDTQYFGPGTRLTVL.

The chain employs TRBV9 and TRBJ2-7, with D perhaps TRBD1 (5 bases). The CDR3 has 16 amino acids. V lost 0 bases and J lost 2, with 15 bases in between. CDR1 and CDR2 (germline): SGDLS, YYNGEE. Written as DNA, the CDR3 is TGTGCCAGCAGCGTAGGGGGTGGGGCACCTCCCTACGAGCAGTACTTC. Translated, it gives CASSVGGGAPPYEQYF. Together with reference TRBV9 and TRBJ2-7, the CDR3 gives the full variable domain: DSGVTQTPKHLITATGQRVTLRCSPRSGDLSVYWYQQSLDQGLQFLIQYYNGEERAKGNILERFSAQQFPDLHSELNLSSLELGDSALYFCASSVGGGAPPYEQYFGPGTRLTVT.

J is TRBJ2-3 and V is TRBV6-6; the D gene is possibly TRBD1 (6 bases). In germline, CDR1 is MNHNY, CDR2 SVGAGI (reference sequence). V was pared by 4 bases and J by 1 base, with 15 bases between. The CDR3 runs to 16 residues. CDR3 coding DNA: TGTGCCAGCAGTTCTCTAAGGGGGTTCGGCACAGATACGCAGTATTTT. Translating it yields CASSSLRGFGTDTQYF.

This chain joins TRBV4-3 and TRBJ1-5; D might be TRBD1 (5 bases). The germline gives CDR1 LGHNA, CDR2 YSLEER. V was cut by 7 bases and J by 4 bases, with 17 bases left in between. There are 15 residues in the CDR3. CDR3 in DNA: TGCGCCAGCATACGGCCTGGGGCCCAGAATCAGCCCCAGCATTTT. It codes for CASIRPGAQNQPQHF.

This chain joins TRBV30 and TRBJ1-1, with 8 bases that match TRBD1. V was pared by 5 bases and J by 1 base, with 0 bases of the junction left unmatched. The germline CDR1 and CDR2 sequences are GTSNPN and SVGIG (reference sequence). The CDR3 length is 12 residues. CDR3 sequence: CAWGQGNTEAFF. The DNA for the CDR3 is TGTGCCTGGGGACAGGGGAACACTGAAGCTTTCTTT. The complete variable domain, with remaining parts taken from reference TRBV30 and TRBJ1-1, reads SQTIHQWPATLVQPVGSPLSLECTVEGTSNPNLYWYRQAAGRGLQLLFYSVGIGQISSEVPQNLSASRPQDRQFILSSKKLLLSDSGFYLCAWGQGNTEAFFGQGTRLTVV.

Only one count was recorded for this clone. V usage is TRBV28 and J usage is TRBJ1-2, with 11 bases identical to TRBD1. Trimming cost V 4 bases and J 2 bases; bases outside gene matches: 3. Germline V gene sequence: CDR1 MDHEN, CDR2 SYDVKM. The CDR3 has 15 residues. The CDR3 bases are TGTGCCAGCAGTTCGGACAGGGGGCTAAACTATGGCTACACCTTC. It specifies CASSSDRGLNYGYTF.

In DNA, the CDR3 is TGTGCCAGCAGTCCCCGCATTTACAGGGATAATTCACCCCTCCACTTT. Translated, it gives CASSPRIYRDNSPLHF. The rearrangement links TRBV28 to TRBJ1-6; TRBD1 might be the D (6 bases). Germline values: CDR1 MDHEN, CDR2 SYDVKM. CDR3 length: 16 residues. Trimming took off 5 bases at V and 5 bases at J, with 16 bases between the two ends.

J is TRBJ2-2 and V is TRBV18, with 9 bases matching TRBD1. V lost 3 bases and J lost 5; bases outside the gene matches: 4. The CDR3 contains 15 residues. CDR1 KGHSH and CDR2 LQKENI come from the germline V gene. The CDR3 sequence: CASSPGTGTTGELFF. In DNA form, the CDR3 reads TGTGCCAGCTCACCCGGGACAGGGACTACCGGGGAGCTGTTTTTT.

V usage is TRBV18 and J usage is TRBJ2-1, with D maybe TRBD2 (6 bases). V dropped 5 bases and J dropped 5 bases, with 13 bases sitting between them. CDR3 length: 14 amino acids. The germline V gene has CDR1 KGHSH and CDR2 LQKENI. The CDR3 region is CASSAAREHNEQFF. In DNA, the CDR3 is TGTGCCAGCTCAGCGGCCCGGGAGCACAATGAGCAGTTCTTC.

This chain joins TRBV6-2 or TRBV6-3 and TRBJ2-7; TRBD1 aligns across 10 bases. CDR1 is MNHEY, CDR2 SVGEGT, per germline. CDR3 length: 15 residues. The J segment lost 2 bases and the V segment lost 5 bases, leaving 6 bases of the junction unmatched. The CDR3 region has the DNA TGTGCCAGCAGTGTGACCGGGACAGGGGCCTACGAGCAGTACTTC. Protein product: CASSVTGTGAYEQYF.